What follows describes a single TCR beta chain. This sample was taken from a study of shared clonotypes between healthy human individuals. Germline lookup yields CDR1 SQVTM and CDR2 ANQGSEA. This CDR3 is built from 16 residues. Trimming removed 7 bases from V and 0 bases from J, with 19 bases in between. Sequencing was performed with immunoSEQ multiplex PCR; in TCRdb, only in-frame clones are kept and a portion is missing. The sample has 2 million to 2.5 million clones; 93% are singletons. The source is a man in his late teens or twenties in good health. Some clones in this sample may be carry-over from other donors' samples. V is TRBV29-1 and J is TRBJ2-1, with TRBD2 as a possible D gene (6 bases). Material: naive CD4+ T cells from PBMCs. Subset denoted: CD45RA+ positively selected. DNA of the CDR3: TGCAGCGGCGACAGCTTAGGAGGGCCCTCCTACAATGAGCAGTTCTTC. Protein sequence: CSGDSLGGPSYNEQFF.